This TCR beta chain was sequenced in a study of blood T cell repertoires in COVID-19. Study in general: Sites in the United States, Italy and Spain provided acute and convalescent COVID-19 samples. Sources were T cells, B-cell-depleted T cells, or PBMCs; the material itself was cDNA or gDNA.

This clone was recorded only once. What the recovered Cohort 3 donors had was two negative PCRs, clearance, or symptom resolution. CDR1 is LNHDA and CDR2 is SQIVND in the germline V gene (reference sequence). The trim removed 6 bases at V and 3 bases at J, leaving 4 bases unmatched. The CDR3 runs 14 residues. As handled by the study authors: Reference gene primer amplification yielded estimated nucleated cell counts. The assay was immunoSEQ multiplex PCR, and TCRdb's table has in-frame clones only and misses some. D and trimming come from the DNA, and the V and J calls and clone size come from that table. This sample has some 100,000 clones, with about 86% found just once.

This chain joins TRBV19 and TRBJ2-2, with 7 bases matching TRBD1. The material sequenced was PBMCs or T cells enriched from blood (not recorded which). The receptor comes from a woman aged 45-59 years who had recovered from COVID-19. CDR3 amino acids: CASSGTAYTGELFF. The CDR3 coding sequence is TGTGCCAGTAGCGGGACAGCCTACACCGGGGAGCTGTTTTTT. Full variable domain (missing parts from reference TRBV19 and TRBJ2-2): DGGITQSPKYLFRKEGQNVTLSCEQNLNHDAMYWYRQDPGQGLRLIYYSQIVNDFQKGDIAEGYSVSREKKESFPLTVTSAQKNPTAFYLCASSGTAYTGELFFGEGSRLTVL.